This T cell receptor beta chain was captured by sequencing in a study of T cell repertoires in cytomegalovirus infection. The wider study: TCR beta signatures that were public indicated CMV infection and matching HLA type.

TCRdb redid the calling of the reads with MiXCR, one entry per CDR3 protein. Among approximately 500,000 distinct CDR3 sequences, approximately 11% were seen once, and the ten largest hold roughly 10%. There are many counts of this clonotype. Germline V lookup: CDR1 MNHEY, CDR2 SVGAGI. Trimming removed 5 bases from V and 8 bases from J; junction bases left unmatched: 9. The CDR3 has 15 amino acids. This chain uses TRBV6-5 with TRBJ2-7, with 13 bases that match TRBD2. The clonotype comes from a human donor in good health (CMV status not recorded). Some clones in this sample may be carry-over from other donors' samples. The sequenced material came from PBMCs. The CDR3 sequence: CASSLSTSGRRQQYF. The CDR3, as DNA: TGTGCCAGCAGTCTCTCGACTAGCGGGAGGAGACAGCAGTACTTC.